This note documents a single T cell receptor beta chain sequence. Its specificity is not known. The sample originates from a study of CD8 T cells in ankylosing spondylitis. This CDR3 has 13 amino acids. Trimming stripped 8 bases from V and 2 bases from J, with 12 bases between. TCRdb re-analysed the 5' RACE reads in MiXCR, keeping a single row per CDR3 protein. This sample yields 75,000 to 95,000 distinct CDR3 sequences, of which about 9% are seen a single time; 30% to 35% belongs to the top ten. Study observations and caveats: Earlier authors reported some of these motif variants in reactive arthritis synovial fluid and blood. Characteristic of ankylosing spondylitis blood, it appeared, was a TCR beta motif comprising roughly 8 highly homologous variants.

This rearrangement joins TRBV12-3 or TRBV12-4 to TRBJ1-1; D gene uncertain. The sample consisted of blood, either unsorted or a sorted T cell fraction (not recorded which). The clonotype comes from a male donor with ankylosing spondylitis. This CDR3 reads CASREGFNTEAFF. CDR3 DNA: TGTGCCAGCCGGGAAGGCTTTAACACTGAAGCTTTCTTT.